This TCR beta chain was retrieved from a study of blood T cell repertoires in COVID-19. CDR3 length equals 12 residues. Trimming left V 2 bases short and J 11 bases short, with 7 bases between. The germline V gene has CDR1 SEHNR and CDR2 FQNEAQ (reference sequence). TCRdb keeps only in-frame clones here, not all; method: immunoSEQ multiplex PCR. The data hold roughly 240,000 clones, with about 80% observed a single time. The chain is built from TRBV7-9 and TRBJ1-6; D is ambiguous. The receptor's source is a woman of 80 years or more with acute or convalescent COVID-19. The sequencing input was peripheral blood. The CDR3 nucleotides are TGTGCCAGCAGCTTAACCGGAGCACCCCTCCACTTT. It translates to CASSLTGAPLHF.